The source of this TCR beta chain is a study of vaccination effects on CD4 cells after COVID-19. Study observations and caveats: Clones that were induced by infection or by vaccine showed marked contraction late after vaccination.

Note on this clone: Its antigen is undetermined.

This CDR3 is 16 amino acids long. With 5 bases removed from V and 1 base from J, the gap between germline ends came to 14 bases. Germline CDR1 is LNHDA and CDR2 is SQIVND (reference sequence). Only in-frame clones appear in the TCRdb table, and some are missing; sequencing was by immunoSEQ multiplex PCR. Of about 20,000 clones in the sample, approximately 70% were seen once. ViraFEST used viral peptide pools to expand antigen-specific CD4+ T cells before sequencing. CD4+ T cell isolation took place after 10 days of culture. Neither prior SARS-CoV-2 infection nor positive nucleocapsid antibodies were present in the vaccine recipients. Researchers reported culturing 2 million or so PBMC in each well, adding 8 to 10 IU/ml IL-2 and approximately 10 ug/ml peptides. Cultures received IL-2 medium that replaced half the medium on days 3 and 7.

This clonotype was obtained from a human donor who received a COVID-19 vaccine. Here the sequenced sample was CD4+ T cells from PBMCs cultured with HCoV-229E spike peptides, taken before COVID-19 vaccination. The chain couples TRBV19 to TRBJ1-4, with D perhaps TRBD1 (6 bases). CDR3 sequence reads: CASSPTGFLTNEKLFF. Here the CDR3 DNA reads TGTGCCAGTAGTCCTACAGGGTTTTTAACTAATGAAAAACTGTTTTTT.